The following is a TCR beta chain sequence with its context. This entry comes from a study of blood T cell repertoires in COVID-19. Assay: immunoSEQ multiplex PCR; the TCRdb copy retains only in-frame clones and omits some. The profile covers about 280,000 clones, with 70% to 90% appearing a single time and around 13% taken by the ten largest. The sequencing sample was made of peripheral blood. The sequence derives from a woman between 70 and 85 years old with COVID-19, enrolled during active disease.

The CDR3: CASSVTGGRSPLHF. CDR3 sequence (DNA): TGTGCCAGCAGCGTTACAGGGGGAAGGTCACCCCTCCACTTT. The genes are TRBV2 and TRBJ1-6; 8 bases align to TRBD1. Per germline, CDR1 SNHLY and CDR2 FYNNEI. The CDR3 covers 14 residues. With V trimmed by 6 bases and J by 10 bases, 8 bases remained unmatched. The full variable domain, its missing parts supplied by reference TRBV2 and TRBJ1-6, is EPEVTQTPSHQVTQMGQEVILRCVPISNHLYFYWYRQILGQKVEFLVSFYNNEISEKSEIFDDQFSVERPDGSNFTLKIRSTKLEDSAMYFCASSVTGGRSPLHFGNGTRLTVT.